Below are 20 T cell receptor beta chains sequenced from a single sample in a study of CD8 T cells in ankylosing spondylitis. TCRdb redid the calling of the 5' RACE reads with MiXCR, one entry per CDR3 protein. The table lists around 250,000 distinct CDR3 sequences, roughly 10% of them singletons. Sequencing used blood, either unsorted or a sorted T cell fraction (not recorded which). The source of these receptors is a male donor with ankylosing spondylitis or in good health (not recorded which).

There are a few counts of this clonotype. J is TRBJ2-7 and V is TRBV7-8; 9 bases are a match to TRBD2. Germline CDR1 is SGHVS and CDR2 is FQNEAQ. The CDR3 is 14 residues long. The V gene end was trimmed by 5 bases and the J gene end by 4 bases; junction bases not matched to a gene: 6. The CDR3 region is CASSRREGVYEQYF. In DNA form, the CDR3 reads TGTGCCAGCAGCCGGCGGGAGGGGGTGTACGAGCAGTACTTC.

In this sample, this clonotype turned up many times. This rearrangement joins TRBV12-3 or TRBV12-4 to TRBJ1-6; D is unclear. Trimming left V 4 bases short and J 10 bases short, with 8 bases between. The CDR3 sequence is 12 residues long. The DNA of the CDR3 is TGTGCCAGCAGTTCCCCCTTATCACCCCTCCACTTT. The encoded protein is CASSSPLSPLHF.

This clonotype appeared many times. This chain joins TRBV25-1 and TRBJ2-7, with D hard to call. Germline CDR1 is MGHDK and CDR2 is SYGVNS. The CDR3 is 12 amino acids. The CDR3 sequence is CATCPASYEQYF. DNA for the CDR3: TGTGCGACCTGCCCGGCTTCCTACGAGCAGTACTTC.

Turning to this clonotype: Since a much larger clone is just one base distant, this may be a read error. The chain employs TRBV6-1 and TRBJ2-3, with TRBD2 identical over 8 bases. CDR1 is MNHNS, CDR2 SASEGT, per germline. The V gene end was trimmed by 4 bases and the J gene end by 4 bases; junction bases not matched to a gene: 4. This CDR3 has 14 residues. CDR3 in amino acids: CASSAGGSADTQYF. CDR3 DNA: TGTGCCAGCAGTGCGGGGGGGTCAGCAGATACGCAGTATTTT.

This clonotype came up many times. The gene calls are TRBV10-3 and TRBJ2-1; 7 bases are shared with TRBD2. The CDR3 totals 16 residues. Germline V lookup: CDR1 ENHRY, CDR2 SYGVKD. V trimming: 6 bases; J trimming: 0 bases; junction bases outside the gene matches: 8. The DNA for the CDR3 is TGTGCCATCAGCGGAACTAGCGCGAGCTCCTACAATGAGCAGTTCTTC. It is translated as CAISGTSASSYNEQFF.

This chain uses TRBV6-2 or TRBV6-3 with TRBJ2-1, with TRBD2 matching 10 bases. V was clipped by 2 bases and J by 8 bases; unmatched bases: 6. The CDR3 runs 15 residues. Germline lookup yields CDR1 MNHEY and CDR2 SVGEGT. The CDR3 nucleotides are TGTGCCAGCAGTTACGGAACTAGCGGGGTCTATGAGCAGTTCTTC. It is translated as CASSYGTSGVYEQFF.

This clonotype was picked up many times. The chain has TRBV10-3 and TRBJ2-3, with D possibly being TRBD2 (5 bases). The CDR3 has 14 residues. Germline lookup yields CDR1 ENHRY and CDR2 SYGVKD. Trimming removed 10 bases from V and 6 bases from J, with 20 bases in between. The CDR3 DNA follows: TGTGCCACCTCCGGGGAGCACCAGGCGGATACGCAGTATTTT. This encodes CATSGEHQADTQYF.

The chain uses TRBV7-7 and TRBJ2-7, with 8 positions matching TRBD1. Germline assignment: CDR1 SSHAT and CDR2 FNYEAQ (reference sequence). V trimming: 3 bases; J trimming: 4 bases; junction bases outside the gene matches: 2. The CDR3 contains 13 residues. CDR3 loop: CASSFNRGYEQYF. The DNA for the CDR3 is TGTGCCAGCAGCTTTAACAGGGGGTACGAGCAGTACTTC.

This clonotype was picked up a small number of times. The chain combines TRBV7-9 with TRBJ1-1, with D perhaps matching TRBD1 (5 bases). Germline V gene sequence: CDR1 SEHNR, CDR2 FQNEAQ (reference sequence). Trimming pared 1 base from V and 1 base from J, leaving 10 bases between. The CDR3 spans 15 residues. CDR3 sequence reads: CASSLVDRSNTEAFF. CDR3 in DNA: TGTGCCAGCAGCTTAGTTGACAGATCGAACACTGAAGCTTTCTTT.

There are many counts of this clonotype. In DNA, the CDR3 is TGCAGTGCTGGGGACAGGAGCAATAGCAATCAGCCCCAGCATTTT. It is translated as CSAGDRSNSNQPQHF. V gene TRBV20-1 combines with J gene TRBJ1-5; 8 bases agree with TRBD1. This CDR3 region has 15 residues. Germline V gene data show CDR1 as DFQATT and CDR2 as SNEGSKA (reference sequence). V was clipped by 5 bases and J by 0 bases; unmatched bases: 6.

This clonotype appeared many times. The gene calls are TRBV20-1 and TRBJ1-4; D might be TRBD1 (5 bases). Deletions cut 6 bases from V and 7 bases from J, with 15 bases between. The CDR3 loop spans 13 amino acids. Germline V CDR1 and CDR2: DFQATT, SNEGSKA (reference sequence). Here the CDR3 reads CSAPGDQIEKLFF. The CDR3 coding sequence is TGCAGTGCCCCGGGGGACCAGATTGAAAAACTGTTTTTT.

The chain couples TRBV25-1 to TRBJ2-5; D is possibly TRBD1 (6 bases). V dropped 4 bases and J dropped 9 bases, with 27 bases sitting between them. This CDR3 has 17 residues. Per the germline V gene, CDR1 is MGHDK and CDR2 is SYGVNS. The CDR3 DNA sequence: TGTGCCAGCAGTGTCTCCCCTGTCGATGGGGGCGTGTGGGCCCAGTACTTC. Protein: CASSVSPVDGGVWAQYF.

The CDR3 coding sequence is TGTGCCAGCAGTCCCGACCCAGTTATCCCCGGGGAGCTGTTTTTT. Translated, it gives CASSPDPVIPGELFF. The chain has TRBV12-3 or TRBV12-4 and TRBJ2-2; unclear D gene. The CDR3 contains 15 residues. V gave up 5 bases and J gave up 6 bases, with 16 bases separating them.

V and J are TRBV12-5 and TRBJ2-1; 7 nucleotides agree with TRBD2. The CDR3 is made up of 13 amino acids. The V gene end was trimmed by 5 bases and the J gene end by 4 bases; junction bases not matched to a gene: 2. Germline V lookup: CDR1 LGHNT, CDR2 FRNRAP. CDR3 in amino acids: CASGLSGYNEQFF. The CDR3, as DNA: TGTGCTAGTGGTCTTAGCGGGTACAATGAGCAGTTCTTC.

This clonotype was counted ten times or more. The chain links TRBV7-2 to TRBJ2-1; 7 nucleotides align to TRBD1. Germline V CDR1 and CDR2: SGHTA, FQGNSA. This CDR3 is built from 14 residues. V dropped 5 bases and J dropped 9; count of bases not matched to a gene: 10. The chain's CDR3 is CASSRRQGTGEQFF. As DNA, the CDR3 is TGTGCCAGCAGCCGAAGACAGGGCACCGGTGAGCAGTTCTTC. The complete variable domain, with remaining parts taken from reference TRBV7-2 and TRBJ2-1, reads GAGVSQSPSNKVTEKGKDVELRCDPISGHTALYWYRQSLGQGLEFLIYFQGNSAPDKSGLPSDRFSAERTGGSVSTLTIQRTQQEDSAVYLCASSRRQGTGEQFFGPGTRLTVL.

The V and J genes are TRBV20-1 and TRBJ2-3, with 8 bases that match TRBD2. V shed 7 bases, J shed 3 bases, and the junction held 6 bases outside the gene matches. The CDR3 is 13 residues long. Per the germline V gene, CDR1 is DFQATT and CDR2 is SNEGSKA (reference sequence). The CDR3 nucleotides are TGCAGTGGTGGGGCGGGAGGAACAGATACGCAGTATTTT. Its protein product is CSGGAGGTDTQYF.

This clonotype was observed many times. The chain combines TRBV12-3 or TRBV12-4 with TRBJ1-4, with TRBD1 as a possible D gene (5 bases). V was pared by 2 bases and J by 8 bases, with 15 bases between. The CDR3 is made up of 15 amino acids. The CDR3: CASSLYPRQPEKLFF. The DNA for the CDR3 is TGTGCCAGCAGTTTATATCCCCGACAGCCGGAAAAACTGTTTTTT.

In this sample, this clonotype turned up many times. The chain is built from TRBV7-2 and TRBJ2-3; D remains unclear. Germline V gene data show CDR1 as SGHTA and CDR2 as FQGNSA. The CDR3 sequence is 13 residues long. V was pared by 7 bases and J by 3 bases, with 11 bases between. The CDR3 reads CASTKLSTDTQYF. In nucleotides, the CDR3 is TGTGCCAGCACAAAGCTGTCGACAGATACGCAGTATTTT.

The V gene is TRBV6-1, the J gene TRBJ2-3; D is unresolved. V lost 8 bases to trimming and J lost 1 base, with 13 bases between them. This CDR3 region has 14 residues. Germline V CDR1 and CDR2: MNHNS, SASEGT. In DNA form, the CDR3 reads TGTGCCAGCGTAAACCCCCCGGGCACAGATACGCAGTATTTT. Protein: CASVNPPGTDTQYF.

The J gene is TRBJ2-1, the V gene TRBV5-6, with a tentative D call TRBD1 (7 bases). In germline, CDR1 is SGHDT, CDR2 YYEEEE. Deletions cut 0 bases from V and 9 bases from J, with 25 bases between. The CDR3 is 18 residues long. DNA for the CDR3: TGTGCCAGCAGCTTGGAGGGGGCGTGGGGGGCCTACAAGGGTGAGCAGTTCTTC. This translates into CASSLEGAWGAYKGEQFF.